This T cell receptor beta chain was identified during a study of cytomegalovirus exposure and HLA in healthy donors. From germline, CDR1 is SGHTA and CDR2 FQGNSA. V shed 5 bases and J shed 9 bases, with 11 bases lying between them. The CDR3 has 11 residues. It was with 60 Vbeta and 13 Jbeta primers that the PCR ran. Measured with immunoSEQ multiplex PCR; TCRdb has only the in-frame clones, and not every one. The data hold 25,000 to 40,000 clones, with 65% to 75% observed a single time. Study-wide results and limits: In a later analysis, TCR beta V- and J-gene trimming showed a link to a missense DCLRE1C variant. The authors enumerated some 170 TCR beta chains as linked to cytomegalovirus. Some V segments (TRBV6-2 and TRBV6-3 among them) were excluded as indistinguishable.

As concerns this clone: The antigen is undetermined.

The sequenced material came from PBMCs. The rearrangement uses TRBV7-2 and TRBJ2-7; weak D call: TRBD2 (6 bases). The source is a man in his fifties in good health and CMV-seropositive. As DNA, the CDR3 is TGTGCCAGCAGCATCAGACTAGGGCAGTACTTC. This encodes CASSIRLGQYF.